The 2 T cell receptor beta chains reported below all come from one sample, sequenced in a study of blood T cell repertoires in COVID-19. Sequencing was performed with immunoSEQ multiplex PCR; in TCRdb, only in-frame clones are kept and a portion is missing. This table holds fewer than 150,000 clones, roughly four fifths found once. The sequencing sample was made of PBMCs or T cells enriched from blood (not recorded which). The receptors shown here come from a man between 25 and 39 years old who had recovered from COVID-19.

The V and J genes are TRBV5-4 and TRBJ2-3; perhaps TRBD2 as D (6 bases). In germline, CDR1 is SGHNT, CDR2 YYREEE (reference sequence). V was shortened by 3 bases and J by 1 base, with 15 bases between the two germline ends. The CDR3 runs to 16 residues. The CDR3 loop reads CASSSGTGGGTDTQYF. Here the CDR3 DNA reads TGTGCCAGCAGCTCGGGGACCGGAGGGGGCACAGATACGCAGTATTTT.

The chain has TRBV3-1 (or the pseudogene TRBV3-2) and TRBJ2-5; 7 positions agree with TRBD2. CDR3 length: 18 amino acids. Germline values: CDR1 LGHDT, CDR2 YNNKEL (reference sequence). V shed 4 bases, J shed 2 bases, and the junction held 16 bases outside the gene matches. The DNA of the CDR3 is TGTGCCAGCAGCCCTAACCGGGGACTAATGAATCGACAAGAGACCCAGTACTTC. Protein: CASSPNRGLMNRQETQYF.